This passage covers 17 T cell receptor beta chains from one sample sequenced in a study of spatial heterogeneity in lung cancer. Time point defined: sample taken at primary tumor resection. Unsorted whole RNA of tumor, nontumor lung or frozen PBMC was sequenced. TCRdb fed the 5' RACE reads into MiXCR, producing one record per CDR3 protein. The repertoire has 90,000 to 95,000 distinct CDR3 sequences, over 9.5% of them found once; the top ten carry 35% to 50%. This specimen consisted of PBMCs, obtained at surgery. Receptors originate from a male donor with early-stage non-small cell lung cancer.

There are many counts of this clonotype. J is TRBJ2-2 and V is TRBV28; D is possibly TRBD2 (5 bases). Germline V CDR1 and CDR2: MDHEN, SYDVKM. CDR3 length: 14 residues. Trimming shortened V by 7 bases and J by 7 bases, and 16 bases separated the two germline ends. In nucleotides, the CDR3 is TGTGCCAGCATCCCCGCGGGCACGAACGGGGAGCTGTTTTTT. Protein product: CASIPAGTNGELFF.

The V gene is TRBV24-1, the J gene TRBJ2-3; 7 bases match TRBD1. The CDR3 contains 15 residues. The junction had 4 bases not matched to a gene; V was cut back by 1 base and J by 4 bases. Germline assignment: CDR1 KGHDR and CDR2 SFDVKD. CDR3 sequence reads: CATSDLGGVPDTQYF. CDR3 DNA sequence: TGTGCCACCAGTGATTTAGGGGGCGTCCCAGATACGCAGTATTTT.

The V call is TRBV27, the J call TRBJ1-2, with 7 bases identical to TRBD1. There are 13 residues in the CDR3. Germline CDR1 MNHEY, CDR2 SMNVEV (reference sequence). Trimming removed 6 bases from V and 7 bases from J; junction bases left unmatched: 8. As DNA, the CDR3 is TGTGCCAGCAGAAGTACAGGGGTGGTTGGCTACACCTTC. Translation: CASRSTGVVGYTF.

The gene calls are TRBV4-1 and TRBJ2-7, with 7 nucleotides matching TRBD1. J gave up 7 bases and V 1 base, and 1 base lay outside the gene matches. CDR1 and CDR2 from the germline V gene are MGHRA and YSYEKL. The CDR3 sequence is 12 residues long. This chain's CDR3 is CASSQAGGEQYF. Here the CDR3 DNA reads TGCGCCAGCAGCCAAGCAGGGGGTGAGCAGTACTTC.

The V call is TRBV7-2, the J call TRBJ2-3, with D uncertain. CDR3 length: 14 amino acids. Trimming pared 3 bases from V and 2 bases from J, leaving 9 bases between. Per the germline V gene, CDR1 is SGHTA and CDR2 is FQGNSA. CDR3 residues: CASSFRLPTDTQYF. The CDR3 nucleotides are TGTGCCAGCAGCTTTCGCCTACCCACAGATACGCAGTATTTT.

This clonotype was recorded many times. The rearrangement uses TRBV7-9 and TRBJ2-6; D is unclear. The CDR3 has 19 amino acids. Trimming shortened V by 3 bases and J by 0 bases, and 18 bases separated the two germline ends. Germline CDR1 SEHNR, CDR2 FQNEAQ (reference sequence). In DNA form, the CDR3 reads TGTGCCAGCAGCTTTTCTACCGGGCCAACCTCCTCTGGGGCCAACGTCCTGACTTTC. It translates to CASSFSTGPTSSGANVLTF.

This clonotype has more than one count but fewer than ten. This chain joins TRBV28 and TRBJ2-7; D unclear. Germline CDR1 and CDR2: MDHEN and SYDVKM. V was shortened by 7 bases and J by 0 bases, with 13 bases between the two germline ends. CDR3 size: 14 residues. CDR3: CASTLTQVSYEQYF. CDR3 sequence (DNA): TGTGCCAGCACCCTAACCCAGGTCTCCTACGAGCAGTACTTC.

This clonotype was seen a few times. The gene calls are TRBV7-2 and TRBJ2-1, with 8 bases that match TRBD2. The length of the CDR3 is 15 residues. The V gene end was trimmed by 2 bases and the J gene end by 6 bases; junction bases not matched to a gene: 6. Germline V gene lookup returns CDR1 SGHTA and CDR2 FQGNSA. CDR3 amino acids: CASSLNVLAGNEQFF. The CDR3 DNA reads TGTGCCAGCAGCTTAAACGTGCTAGCGGGCAATGAGCAGTTCTTC. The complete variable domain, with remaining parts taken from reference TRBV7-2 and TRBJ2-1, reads GAGVSQSPSNKVTEKGKDVELRCDPISGHTALYWYRQSLGQGLEFLIYFQGNSAPDKSGLPSDRFSAERTGGSVSTLTIQRTQQEDSAVYLCASSLNVLAGNEQFFGPGTRLTVL.

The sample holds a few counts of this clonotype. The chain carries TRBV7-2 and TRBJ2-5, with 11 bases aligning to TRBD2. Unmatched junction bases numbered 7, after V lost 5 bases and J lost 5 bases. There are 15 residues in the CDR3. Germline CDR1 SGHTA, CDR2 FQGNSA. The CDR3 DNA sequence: TGTGCCAGCAGCCGACTAGCGGGGTGGACGGAGACCCAGTACTTC. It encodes CASSRLAGWTETQYF.

The DNA of the CDR3 is TGTGCCAGCAGAGCACAGGGGGATTATGGCTACACCTTC. Protein sequence: CASRAQGDYGYTF. The chain has TRBV12-3 or TRBV12-4 and TRBJ1-2; 8 nucleotides match TRBD1. V lost 6 bases and J lost 5; bases outside the gene matches: 5. The CDR3 has 13 amino acids.

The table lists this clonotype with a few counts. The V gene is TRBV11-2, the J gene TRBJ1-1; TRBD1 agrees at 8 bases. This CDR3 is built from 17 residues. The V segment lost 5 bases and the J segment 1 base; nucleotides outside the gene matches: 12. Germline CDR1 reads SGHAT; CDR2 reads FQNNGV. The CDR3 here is CASSPSSTGAPNTEAFF. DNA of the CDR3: TGTGCCAGCAGCCCATCCTCGACAGGGGCCCCGAACACTGAAGCTTTCTTT.

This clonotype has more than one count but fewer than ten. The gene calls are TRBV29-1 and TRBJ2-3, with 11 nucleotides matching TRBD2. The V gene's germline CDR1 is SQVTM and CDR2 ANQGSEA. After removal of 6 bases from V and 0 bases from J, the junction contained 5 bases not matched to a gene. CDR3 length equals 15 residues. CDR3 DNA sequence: TGCAGCGTCGGGATAGCGGGGGGGAGCACAGATACGCAGTATTTT. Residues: CSVGIAGGSTDTQYF.

The CDR3 DNA reads as TGCGCCAGCAGCCAGGGACTGACAGGGAATCAGCCCCAGCATTTT. Its protein is CASSQGLTGNQPQHF. The gene calls are TRBV4-3 and TRBJ1-5; TRBD1 matches at 7 bases. The germline V gene has CDR1 LGHNA and CDR2 YSLEER. The CDR3 has 15 amino acids. Trimming took 3 bases from V and 4 from J; bases not matched to a gene: 6.

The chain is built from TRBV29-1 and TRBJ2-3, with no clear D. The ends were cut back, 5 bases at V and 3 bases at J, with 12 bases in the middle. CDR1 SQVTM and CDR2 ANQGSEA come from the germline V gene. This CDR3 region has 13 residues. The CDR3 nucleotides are TGCAGCGTTCTGGGCGGCCTTACAGATACGCAGTATTTT. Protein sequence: CSVLGGLTDTQYF.

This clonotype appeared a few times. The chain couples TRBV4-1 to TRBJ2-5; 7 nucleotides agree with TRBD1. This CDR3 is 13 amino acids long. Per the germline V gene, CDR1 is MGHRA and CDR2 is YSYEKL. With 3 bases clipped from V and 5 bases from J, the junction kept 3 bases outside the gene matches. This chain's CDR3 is CASSQDRRETQYF. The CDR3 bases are TGCGCCAGCAGCCAGGACAGGCGGGAGACCCAGTACTTC.

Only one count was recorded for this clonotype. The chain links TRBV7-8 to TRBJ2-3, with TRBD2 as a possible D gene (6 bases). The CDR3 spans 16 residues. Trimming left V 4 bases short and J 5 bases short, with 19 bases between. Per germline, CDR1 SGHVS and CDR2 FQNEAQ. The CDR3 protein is CASSSLTGEARDTQYF. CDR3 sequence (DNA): TGTGCCAGCAGCTCCCTAACGGGAGAGGCAAGAGATACGCAGTATTTT.

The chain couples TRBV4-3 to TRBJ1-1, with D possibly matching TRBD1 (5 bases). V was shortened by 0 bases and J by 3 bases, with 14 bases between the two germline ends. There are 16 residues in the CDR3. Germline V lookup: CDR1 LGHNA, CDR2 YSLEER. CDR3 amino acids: CASSQDPRGSDTEAFF. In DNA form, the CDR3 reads TGCGCCAGCAGCCAAGATCCTAGGGGCAGCGACACTGAAGCTTTCTTT.